These 32 T cell receptor beta chains were all obtained from the same sample, sequenced in a study of human T cells and chemical hapten exposure. Time point given: pre-sensitization, week 0. The treatment: therapeutic diphenylcyclopropenone sensitization with weekly scalp DPC. TCRdb re-derived calls from the RACE reads in MiXCR, one entry per CDR3 protein. The data contain about 250,000 distinct CDR3 sequences, around 7% of them singletons. The sample here was whole blood, taken in connection with sensitization to the hapten diphenylcyclopropenone (DPC). These receptors were obtained from a man aged 18 to 35 with alopecia areata. Some clones in this sample may be carry-over from other donors' samples.

This clonotype was found a few times. The chain is built from TRBV5-5 and TRBJ2-7; D possibly corresponds to TRBD1 (6 bases). The germline V gene encodes CDR1 SGHKS and CDR2 YYEKEE (reference sequence). CDR3 length equals 15 residues. V dropped 0 bases and J dropped 2 bases, with 12 bases sitting between them. The CDR3 here is CASSLEGHFTYEQYF. The CDR3 DNA reads as TGTGCCAGCAGCTTGGAGGGACACTTTACCTACGAGCAGTACTTC.

This chain joins TRBV7-2 and TRBJ1-4; weak D call: TRBD1 (5 bases). The ends were cut back, 6 bases at V and 3 bases at J, with 11 bases in the middle. Per germline, CDR1 SGHTA and CDR2 FQGNSA. There are 14 residues in the CDR3. The CDR3 sequence: CASSPGMSNEKLFF. In DNA, the CDR3 is TGTGCCAGCAGTCCAGGGATGTCTAATGAAAAACTGTTTTTT.

This clonotype was seen only a few times. The chain combines TRBV6-2 or TRBV6-3 with TRBJ2-7, with D possibly matching TRBD1 (6 bases). Trimming stripped 3 bases from V and 6 bases from J, with 15 bases between. Germline loops: CDR1 MNHEY, CDR2 SVGEGT. The CDR3 contains 14 residues. In DNA, the CDR3 is TGTGCCAGCAGTTATAGGACAGAAGGAGGCGAGCAGTACTTC. It codes for CASSYRTEGGEQYF.

This clonotype was observed a handful of times. This chain links TRBV7-8 with TRBJ1-2; 7 positions agree with TRBD1. Germline V gives CDR1 SGHVS, CDR2 FQNEAQ. The CDR3 is 15 amino acids. J was trimmed by 4 bases and V by 7 bases; bases with no gene match: 12. CDR3 nucleotides: TGTGCCAGCATCCCTTCCGGGGGGACAGTCTATGGCTACACCTTC. Translating it yields CASIPSGGTVYGYTF.

This clonotype was observed at least ten times. The chain has TRBV20-1 and TRBJ2-5; D possibly corresponds to TRBD2 (6 bases). V was pared by 3 bases and J by 10 bases, with 18 bases between. The CDR3 runs 13 residues. In germline, CDR1 is DFQATT, CDR2 SNEGSKA (reference sequence). The CDR3 nucleotides are TGCAGTGCTAGGGGGGACTCGAGGAGGGACCAGTACTTC. It encodes CSARGDSRRDQYF.

The rearrangement uses TRBV5-1 and TRBJ2-7; D gene ambiguous. Between the trimmed V and J ends, which lost 1 base and 3 bases, there was a span of 5 bases. The germline CDR1 and CDR2 sequences are SGHRS and YFSETQ. The length of the CDR3 is 12 residues. The CDR3 nucleotides are TGCGCCAGCAGCTTGCGTGACTACGAGCAGTACTTC. It encodes CASSLRDYEQYF.

The rearrangement links TRBV10-3 to TRBJ2-5, with D tentatively TRBD1 (5 bases). Germline lookup yields CDR1 ENHRY and CDR2 SYGVKD. The germline V and J ends were trimmed by 10 bases and 2 bases, with 8 bases remaining between them. The CDR3 length is 11 residues. The CDR3 spells CATTGQETQYF. The CDR3 nucleotides read TGTGCCACCACAGGACAAGAGACCCAGTACTTC.

This clonotype turned up a few times. The rearrangement links TRBV7-9 to TRBJ1-2; no firm D call. The length of the CDR3 is 14 residues. In germline, CDR1 is SEHNR, CDR2 FQNEAQ (reference sequence). V was cut by 2 bases and J by 4 bases, with 11 bases left in between. CDR3 loop: CASSLFDLSYGYTF. The CDR3 DNA reads TGTGCCAGCAGCTTATTCGACCTGAGCTATGGCTACACCTTC.

This clonotype was seen only a few times. This chain connects TRBV7-9 to TRBJ2-7; 7 bases match TRBD1. The CDR3 is 15 amino acids. The J segment lost 2 bases and the V segment lost 5 bases, leaving 9 bases of the junction unmatched. Germline V gives CDR1 SEHNR, CDR2 FQNEAQ (reference sequence). Here the CDR3 DNA reads TGTGCCAGCAGCCAGGGACAGTCCCTTCCCTACGAGCAGTACGTC. As protein: CASSQGQSLPYEQYV.

This clonotype was detected a few times. The chain couples TRBV6-2 or TRBV6-3 to TRBJ2-7; 9 bases align to TRBD1. The CDR3 consists of 15 residues. Germline V gene lookup returns CDR1 MNHEY and CDR2 SVGEGT. J gave up 0 bases and V 6 bases, and 6 bases lay outside the gene matches. CDR3 DNA: TGTGCCAGCAGGGTGTACAGGGGGCACTCCTACGAGCAGTACGTC. Amino acid sequence: CASRVYRGHSYEQYV.

This rearrangement joins TRBV12-3 or TRBV12-4 to TRBJ2-1, with 8 bases that match TRBD1. V shed 5 bases and J 5 bases; nucleotides not matched to a gene: 8. The CDR3 extends over 15 amino acids. CDR3 sequence (DNA): TGTGCCAGCAGTCCTCGGACAGGGAACCACAATGAGCAGTTCTTC. Translating gives CASSPRTGNHNEQFF.

This clonotype has only a few counts. The chain employs TRBV28 and TRBJ1-2; 9 nucleotides align to TRBD1. This CDR3 has 15 amino acids. The V segment lost 6 bases and the J segment 3 bases; nucleotides outside the gene matches: 8. The germline V gene encodes CDR1 MDHEN and CDR2 SYDVKM. Written as DNA, the CDR3 is TGTGCCAGCAGCACGACACAGGGGGCCGACTATGGCTACACCTTC. Its protein product is CASSTTQGADYGYTF.

The chain combines TRBV7-9 with TRBJ2-1; perhaps D is TRBD1 or TRBD2 (5 bases each). The V end lost 5 bases, the J end lost 4 bases, and 12 bases lay between the germline ends. This CDR3 has 14 amino acids. Germline V lookup: CDR1 SEHNR, CDR2 FQNEAQ (reference sequence). The CDR3 loop reads CASSRDQAYNEQFF. DNA of the CDR3: TGTGCCAGCAGCCGGGACCAAGCGTACAATGAGCAGTTCTTC.

This clonotype was recorded at least ten times. The rearrangement uses TRBV27 and TRBJ1-3; 10 positions match TRBD1. The CDR3 covers 16 residues. The junction had 3 bases not matched to a gene; V was cut back by 0 bases and J by 4 bases. Looked up from germline, CDR1 is MNHEY and CDR2 is SMNVEV (reference sequence). CDR3 region: CASSLSGTGAGNTIYF. The CDR3 nucleotides read TGTGCCAGCAGTTTATCCGGGACAGGGGCGGGAAACACCATATATTTT.

This clonotype was recorded many times. The chain recombines TRBV2 with TRBJ2-3; a possible D gene is TRBD1 (5 bases). CDR1 is SNHLY and CDR2 is FYNNEI in the germline V gene. There are 12 residues in the CDR3. DNA of the CDR3: TGTGTTAGACGGCAGGGAACAGATACGCAGTATTTT. Amino acids: CVRRQGTDTQYF.

Many counts were recorded for this clonotype. This sequence joins TRBV7-3 and TRBJ1-1, with unresolved D. This CDR3 comprises 14 residues. Germline values: CDR1 SGHTA, CDR2 FQGTGA. V dropped 0 bases and J dropped 3 bases, with 8 bases sitting between them. The CDR3 spells CASSLTGRDTEAFF. In DNA, the CDR3 is TGTGCCAGCAGCTTAACAGGGCGAGACACTGAAGCTTTCTTT.

This clonotype has at least ten counts. This rearrangement joins TRBV10-2 to TRBJ2-3; TRBD2 matches at 12 bases. Losses at the gene ends were 5 bases for V and 4 bases for J; bases not matched to a gene: 10. CDR3 length: 17 amino acids. Germline CDR1 and CDR2: WSHSY and SAAADI. The CDR3 DNA reads TGCGCCAGCAGTATCACGACTAGCGGGGGTGGGGCAGATACGCAGTATTTT. This sequence encodes CASSITTSGGGADTQYF.

This clonotype was detected ten times or more. This chain links TRBV10-3 with TRBJ1-4, with no clear D. The V end was cut by 2 bases, the J end by 10 bases, with 17 bases between. The germline V gene encodes CDR1 ENHRY and CDR2 SYGVKD. The CDR3 totals 15 residues. The CDR3: CAISEIYGEGRKLFF. CDR3 coding DNA: TGTGCCATCAGTGAGATTTATGGGGAGGGCCGAAAACTGTTTTTT.

The chain employs TRBV5-1 and TRBJ1-1; D not certain. The CDR3 length is 16 residues. Trimming took 2 bases from V and 5 from J, leaving 19 bases between them. Germline V gene lookup returns CDR1 SGHRS and CDR2 YFSETQ. The CDR3 protein is CASSFPNTKGKTEAFF. The CDR3 DNA sequence: TGCGCCAGCAGCTTCCCTAACACAAAGGGAAAGACTGAAGCTTTCTTT.

The chain joins TRBV7-8 to TRBJ2-5; 10 bases match TRBD2. V trimming: 2 bases; J trimming: 3 bases; junction bases outside the gene matches: 9. CDR3 size: 17 residues. The germline V gene has CDR1 SGHVS and CDR2 FQNEAQ. The CDR3 is CASSLIPLAGAKETQYF. CDR3 sequence (DNA): TGTGCCAGCAGCTTAATCCCCCTAGCGGGGGCGAAAGAGACCCAGTACTTC. The full variable domain, completed using reference TRBV7-8 and TRBJ2-5, is GAGVSQSPRYKVAKRGQDVALRCDPISGHVSLFWYQQALGQGPEFLTYFQNEAQLDKSGLPSDRFFAERPEGSVSTLKIQRTQQEDSAVYLCASSLIPLAGAKETQYFGPGTRLLVL.

This clonotype was detected many times. The V and J genes are TRBV7-8 and TRBJ2-1; D uncertain. Trimming removed 5 bases from V and 8 bases from J, with 19 bases in between. The germline CDR1 and CDR2 sequences are SGHVS and FQNEAQ. The CDR3 runs to 15 residues. CDR3 protein: CASSLYRLNGDEQFF. Here the CDR3 DNA reads TGTGCCAGCAGCCTTTATCGACTCAATGGGGATGAGCAGTTCTTC.

This clonotype has only a few counts. One end of the junction fails to match germline, which may point to a read error. The chain is built from TRBV7-9 and TRBJ2-3, with no clear D. This CDR3 is built from 15 residues. Germline CDR1 is SEHNR and CDR2 is FQNEAQ (reference sequence). The CDR3, as DNA: TGTGTCAGCAGCCTACTTGTAGTCCGCACAGATACGCAGTATTTT. It translates to CVSSLLVVRTDTQYF. The full variable domain, rest sourced from reference TRBV7-9 and TRBJ2-3, is DTGVSQNPRHKITKRGQNVTFRCDPISEHNRLYWYRQTLGQGPEFLTYFQNEAQLEKSRLLSDRFSAERPKGSFSTLEIQRTEQGDSAMYLCVSSLLVVRTDTQYFGPGTRLTVL.

In the case of this clonotype: The conserved phenylalanine or tryptophan normally closing the CDR3 is absent here, so this likely arose from a read error. V gene TRBV28 combines with J gene TRBJ2-7, with D uncertain. Germline assignment: CDR1 MDHEN and CDR2 SYDVKM. CDR3 length: 14 amino acids. V was cut by 6 bases and J by 1 base, with 13 bases left in between. DNA for the CDR3: TGTGCCAGCAGGGCGGCGAGTCCTTCCTACGAGCAGTACCTC. It yields the protein CASRAASPSYEQYL.

The rearrangement uses TRBV18 and TRBJ2-3, with D possibly TRBD1 on 5 matching bases. The V end was cut by 3 bases, the J end by 2 bases, with 9 bases between. Germline CDR1 KGHSH, CDR2 LQKENI. The CDR3 extends over 14 amino acids. The CDR3 reads CASSPGRFTDTQYF. CDR3 nucleotide sequence: TGTGCCAGCTCACCGGGGCGGTTCACAGATACGCAGTATTTT.

In this sample, this clonotype turned up a few times. The chain employs TRBV14 and TRBJ2-5; the match to TRBD2 covers 8 bases. Germline V gene sequence: CDR1 SGHDN, CDR2 FVKESK. Losses at the gene ends were 11 bases for V and 7 bases for J; bases not matched to a gene: 9. The CDR3 has 12 residues. The CDR3 sequence is CASGGASRTQYF. CDR3 in DNA: TGTGCCTCCGGGGGGGCCTCCCGGACCCAGTACTTC. The full variable domain, completed using reference TRBV14 and TRBJ2-5, is EAGVTQFPSHSVIEKGQTVTLRCDPISGHDNLYWYRRVMGKEIKFLLHFVKESKQDESGMPNNRFLAERTGGTYSTLKVQPAELEDSGVYFCASGGASRTQYFGPGTRLLVL.

This clonotype was picked up a small number of times. The chain is built from TRBV5-1 and TRBJ1-1; unclear D gene. This CDR3 has 14 amino acids. The germline CDR1 and CDR2 sequences are SGHRS and YFSETQ. V was clipped by 1 base and J by 1 base, with 8 bases between them. CDR3: CASSLLGANTEAFF. In nucleotides, the CDR3 is TGCGCCAGCAGCTTGCTGGGTGCGAACACTGAAGCTTTCTTT. Based on the CDR3 plus reference TRBV5-1 and TRBJ1-1, the full variable domain is KAGVTQTPRYLIKTRGQQVTLSCSPISGHRSVSWYQQTPGQGLQFLFEYFSETQRNKGNFPGRFSGRQFSNSRSEMNVSTLELGDSALYLCASSLLGANTEAFFGQGTRLTVV.

This clonotype was picked up a small number of times. The chain uses TRBV9 and TRBJ2-5; D is possibly TRBD2 (6 bases). Trimming took 0 bases from V and 4 from J, leaving 13 bases between them. Germline values: CDR1 SGDLS, CDR2 YYNGEE. CDR3 length: 15 residues. The CDR3 DNA is TGTGCCAGCAGCGTAGCTCCTAGCGTGGGAGAGACCCAGTACTTC. Residues: CASSVAPSVGETQYF.

This clonotype was seen more than once but under ten times. The genes are TRBV12-3 or TRBV12-4 and TRBJ1-2; D unresolved. V gave up 3 bases and J gave up 7 bases, with 18 bases separating them. CDR3 length equals 15 residues. CDR3 nucleotide sequence: TGTGCCAGCAGTTTCATACGGGTTAAGAGTGGTGGCTACACCTTC. Translated, it gives CASSFIRVKSGGYTF.

This clonotype was seen a few times. The rearrangement uses TRBV27 and TRBJ1-6, with 9 bases matching TRBD1. The CDR3 length is 15 residues. CDR1 and CDR2 from the germline V gene are MNHEY and SMNVEV (reference sequence). Trimming cost V 6 bases and J 7 bases; bases outside gene matches: 7. The CDR3 sequence: CASRRQGVENSPLHF. As DNA, the CDR3 is TGTGCCAGCAGGAGACAGGGGGTTGAGAATTCACCCCTCCACTTT.

This clonotype came up many times. V and J are TRBV28 and TRBJ1-5; D is possibly TRBD1 (5 bases). This CDR3 has 12 amino acids. CDR1 and CDR2 (germline): MDHEN, SYDVKM. Deletions cut 7 bases from V and 7 bases from J, with 11 bases between. In DNA form, the CDR3 reads TGTGCCAGCACTCCGACAGACCAGCCCCAGCATTTT. This codes for CASTPTDQPQHF.

The chain joins TRBV6-2 or TRBV6-3 to TRBJ2-7; D possibly corresponds to TRBD2 (5 bases). CDR3 length: 15 residues. V was pared by 0 bases and J by 0 bases, with 9 bases between. CDR1 and CDR2 (germline): MNHEY, SVGEGT. In nucleotides, the CDR3 is TGTGCCAGCAGTTACTCGAACAGCGGCTCCTACGAGCAGTACGTC. It yields the protein CASSYSNSGSYEQYV.

The sample holds a few counts of this clonotype. V usage is TRBV9 and J usage is TRBJ1-6; 8 nucleotides line up with TRBD1. Germline assignment: CDR1 SGDLS and CDR2 YYNGEE. V was pared by 3 bases and J by 7 bases, with 6 bases of the junction left unmatched. This CDR3 is built from 15 residues. CDR3 DNA: TGTGCCAGCAGCGCTGTGACAGGGGAAAATTCACCCCTCCACTTT. Translated: CASSAVTGENSPLHF.